This T cell receptor (beta chain) was sequenced during a study of post-analysis software for immune sequencing data. Study overall: Several disease courses (relapsing-remitting, secondary progressive and progressive-relapsing) of multiple sclerosis were included.

Findings and caveats of the study: Analysis by F measure revealed that same-batch samples clustered strongly together. About five TRBV segments appeared more often in patients than in controls, and TRBV5-6, TRBV5-1 and TRBV20-1 were among these. Relative to controls, patients with multiple sclerosis showed significantly lower normalized Chao1 diversity.

TCR beta cDNA libraries had unique molecular identifiers. Out of roughly 0.95 to 10 million T cells, some 480,000 cDNA molecules were generated. Via MiXCR, TCRdb re-called the PCR reads, giving one row per CDR3 protein. This sample has about half a million distinct CDR3 sequences, with roughly 34% found just once. As regards this clonotype: The target antigen is unknown.

V shed 4 bases, J shed 2 bases, and the junction held 3 bases outside the gene matches. This CDR3 is built from 14 residues. CDR1 is WSHSY and CDR2 is SAAADI in the germline V gene. This TCR came from a girl aged 2-17 years with multiple sclerosis. Sequenced material: blood. The rearrangement links TRBV10-2 to TRBJ2-7; 9 nucleotides align to TRBD1. This CDR3 reads CASSGRTGAYEQYF. DNA for the CDR3: TGCGCCAGCAGTGGGAGGACAGGGGCCTACGAGCAGTACTTC.